The rows below give T cell receptor beta chains drawn from one sample of a study of PD-1 blockade in classical Hodgkin lymphoma. Produced via immunoSEQ multiplex PCR; TCRdb's table is partial and in-frame only. This sample has approximately 26,000 clones, with about 90% found just once. Sequencing was done on a sample of CD4+ T cells from blood. Source of these receptors: a human donor with classical Hodgkin lymphoma. Both conserved end residues are part of each CDR3. D genes are given only for firm matches. Rows give clone size only sometimes, using once, few, many, or a class for an expanded clone.

CVRSLVAGGTLPDTEAFF	-	-	TRBV7-5	TRBJ1-1	-
CASSREFNQPQHF	TGTGCCAGTAGCAGGGAATTTAATCAGCCCCAGCATTTT	-	TRBV7-9	TRBJ1-5	few
CASGNRGDTEAFF	TGTGCCAGCGGAAACAGGGGTGATACTGAAGCTTTCTTT	TRBD1	TRBV11-2	TRBJ1-1	-
CASSLDRGNSPLHF	TGCGCCAGCAGCCTGGACAGGGGCAATTCACCCCTCCACTTT	TRBD1	TRBV5-1	TRBJ1-6	few
CASSLARTGELFF	TGCGCCAGCAGCTTGGCCCGCACCGGGGAGCTGTTTTTT	-	TRBV5-1	TRBJ2-2	few
CASSHQGAMGNEQFF	TGTGCCAGCAGCCACCAGGGGGCAATGGGGAATGAGCAGTTCTTC	TRBD1	TRBV14	TRBJ2-1	-
CASSQTRFSSGGRETQYF	TGCGCCAGCAGCCAGACTAGATTTTCTAGCGGGGGTCGCGAGACCCAGTACTTC	TRBD2	TRBV5-1	TRBJ2-5	-
CASSGAGTAVSNYGYTF	TGTGCCAGCAGCGGCGCCGGGACAGCCGTTTCTAACTATGGCTACACCTTC	TRBD1	TRBV9	TRBJ1-2	-
CASSSRTPGLQQYF	TGTGCCAGCAGTTCCCGGACCCCCGGCCTGCAGCAGTACTTC	-	TRBV27	TRBJ2-7	once
CASSRTGETGNTIYF	TGTGCCAGCAGTAGGACAGGGGAGACTGGAAACACCATATATTTT	TRBD1	TRBV6-5	TRBJ1-3	-
CASSWGLAGYNEQFF	TGTGCCAGCAGCTGGGGACTAGCGGGCTACAATGAGCAGTTCTTC	TRBD2	TRBV11-3	TRBJ2-1	-
CSARDGGKQFF	TGCAGTGCTAGGGATGGGGGGAAGCAGTTCTTC	-	TRBV20-1	TRBJ2-1	-
CASMGLGATGELFF	TGTGCCAGCATGGGGCTGGGGGCAACCGGGGAGCTGTTTTTT	-	TRBV6-1	TRBJ2-2	-
CASRPSTRFGEKLFF	TGTGCCAGCAGGCCCTCGACTCGTTTCGGGGAAAAACTGTTTTTT	-	TRBV28	TRBJ1-4	-
CASSAGGAPDTQYF	TGTGCCAGCAGCGCAGGGGGGGCCCCAGATACGCAGTATTTT	-	TRBV7-9	TRBJ2-3	-
CASSNRLAGVTGELFF	TGTGCCAGCAGCAACAGACTAGCGGGAGTCACCGGGGAGCTGTTTTTT	TRBD2	TRBV5-4	TRBJ2-2	-
CASTLIEQGAGETQYF	TGTGCCAGCACCTTAATTGAACAGGGGGCTGGAGAGACCCAGTACTTC	TRBD1	TRBV28	TRBJ2-5	-
CASSYSGRSNQPQHF	TGTGCCAGCAGTTACTCGGGCAGGAGCAATCAGCCCCAGCATTTT	-	TRBV6-5	TRBJ1-5	-
CASGTGQGDSGANVLTF	TGTGCTAGTGGTACCGGACAGGGTGACTCTGGGGCCAACGTCCTGACTTTC	TRBD1	TRBV12-5	TRBJ2-6	-